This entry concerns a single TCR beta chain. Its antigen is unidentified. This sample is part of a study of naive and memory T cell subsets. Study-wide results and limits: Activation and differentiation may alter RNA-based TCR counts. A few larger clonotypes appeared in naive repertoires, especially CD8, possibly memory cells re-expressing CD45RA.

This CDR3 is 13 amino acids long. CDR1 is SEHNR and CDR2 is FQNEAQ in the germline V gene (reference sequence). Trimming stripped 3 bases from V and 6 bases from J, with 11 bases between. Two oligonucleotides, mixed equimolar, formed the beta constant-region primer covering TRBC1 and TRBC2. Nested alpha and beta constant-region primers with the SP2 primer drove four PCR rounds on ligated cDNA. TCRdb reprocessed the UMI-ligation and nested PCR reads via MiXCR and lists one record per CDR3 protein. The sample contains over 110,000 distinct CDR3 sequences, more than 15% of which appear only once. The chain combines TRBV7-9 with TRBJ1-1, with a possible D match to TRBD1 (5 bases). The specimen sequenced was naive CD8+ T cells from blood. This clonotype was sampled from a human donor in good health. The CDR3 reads CASSFPRAAEAFF. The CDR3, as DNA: TGTGCCAGCAGCTTTCCCAGGGCTGCTGAAGCTTTCTTT.